These 10 T cell receptor beta chains came from one sample sequenced in a study of T cell repertoires in cytomegalovirus infection. A single record per CDR3 protein comes from TCRdb applying MiXCR to the reads. The sample contains over 450,000 distinct CDR3 sequences, around 11% of which appear only once. The sample was PBMCs. Every receptor here comes from a human donor in good health (CMV status not recorded). Some clones in this sample may be carry-over from other donors' samples.

This clonotype has ten or more counts. V usage is TRBV6-5 and J usage is TRBJ2-7, with D possibly matching TRBD1 (5 bases). This CDR3 contains 13 residues. Per germline, CDR1 MNHEY and CDR2 SVGAGI. V was clipped by 7 bases and J by 3 bases, with 13 bases between them. CDR3 loop: CASKRQRNYEQYF. The CDR3 bases are TGTGCCAGCAAAAGACAGCGAAACTACGAGCAGTACTTC.

This clonotype has at least ten counts. With a much larger clone just one base away, this may be a read error. V usage is TRBV7-9 and J usage is TRBJ2-1; 8 bases map to TRBD2. V lost 1 base and J lost 1; bases outside the gene matches: 3. The CDR3 runs 16 residues. Germline V lookup: CDR1 SEHNR, CDR2 FQNEAQ (reference sequence). CDR3 protein: CASSLGTGGSYNEQFF. The DNA for the CDR3 is TGTGCCAGCAGCTTAGGAACGGGAGGGTCCTACAATGAGCAGTTCTTC.

This clonotype was seen a handful of times. The rearrangement links TRBV14 to TRBJ2-5; D is unclear. This CDR3 spans 16 amino acids. From germline, CDR1 is SGHDN and CDR2 FVKESK. Trimming pared 0 bases from V and 0 bases from J, leaving 11 bases between. The CDR3: CASSQDINSYQETQYF. The CDR3 DNA reads TGTGCCAGCAGCCAAGATATCAATTCGTACCAAGAGACCCAGTACTTC.

V usage is TRBV5-5 and J usage is TRBJ1-4; D not certain. The germline CDR1 and CDR2 sequences are SGHKS and YYEKEE (reference sequence). V was cut by 0 bases and J by 5 bases, with 11 bases left in between. The CDR3 is 15 residues long. The chain's CDR3 is CASSLGDRGNEKLFF. CDR3 coding DNA: TGTGCCAGCAGCTTGGGGGATCGGGGAAATGAAAAACTGTTTTTT.

This clonotype appeared a few times. The chain uses TRBV3-1 and TRBJ2-7, with D uncertain. V gave up 0 bases and J gave up 3 bases, with 12 bases separating them. The length of the CDR3 is 15 residues. In germline, CDR1 is LGHDT, CDR2 YNNKEL (reference sequence). Here the CDR3 reads CASSQDKLSFYEQYF. CDR3 bases: TGTGCCAGCAGCCAAGATAAGCTAAGTTTCTACGAGCAGTACTTC.

This clonotype was counted between two and nine times. The chain uses TRBV6-1 and TRBJ1-5; D gene uncertain. V gave up 4 bases and J gave up 9 bases, with 19 bases separating them. Germline values: CDR1 MNHNS, CDR2 SASEGT. The length of the CDR3 is 15 residues. The CDR3 here is CASSAPDAQSLPQHF. In DNA, the CDR3 is TGTGCCAGCAGTGCCCCTGATGCGCAATCACTGCCCCAGCATTTT.

This clonotype was detected only a few times. The chain has TRBV5-1 and TRBJ2-7; 9 bases align to TRBD2. V gave up 4 bases and J gave up 6 bases; unmatched junction bases: 11. The CDR3 spans 15 residues. CDR1 SGHRS and CDR2 YFSETQ come from the germline V gene. CDR3 nucleotides: TGCGCCAGCAGCACCGGCGGGGGGGGTCCGGGCGAGCAGTACTTC. Translating gives CASSTGGGGPGEQYF. Full variable domain (remainder filled in from reference TRBV5-1 and TRBJ2-7): KAGVTQTPRYLIKTRGQQVTLSCSPISGHRSVSWYQQTPGQGLQFLFEYFSETQRNKGNFPGRFSGRQFSNSRSEMNVSTLELGDSALYLCASSTGGGGPGEQYFGPGTRLTVT.

There are many counts of this clonotype. The CDR3 DNA reads as TGTGCCAGCAGCCGTAGCACCGGGGAGCTGTTTTTT. Protein product: CASSRSTGELFF. The chain uses TRBV7-3 and TRBJ2-2; the D is unclear. The germline CDR1 and CDR2 sequences are SGHTA and FQGTGA. With 5 bases removed from V and 4 bases from J, the gap between germline ends came to 5 bases. This CDR3 has 12 amino acids.

This clonotype was picked up many times. The CDR3 reads CASSFYGNEQFF. The CDR3 nucleotides are TGTGCCAGCAGTTTCTATGGGAATGAGCAGTTCTTC. The chain is built from TRBV27 and TRBJ2-1; D gene ambiguous. There are 12 residues in the CDR3. Trimming took off 3 bases at V and 7 bases at J, with 7 bases between the two ends. Germline V CDR1 and CDR2: MNHEY, SMNVEV (reference sequence).

Ten or more counts support this clonotype. CDR3 residues: CASSWSGRARDTQYF. As DNA, the CDR3 is TGTGCCAGCAGCTGGAGCGGGAGGGCGAGGGATACGCAGTATTTT. V gene TRBV5-4 combines with J gene TRBJ2-3; TRBD2 agrees at 10 bases. Germline-derived CDR1 and CDR2 are SGHNT and YYREEE (reference sequence). V gave up 3 bases and J gave up 6 bases; unmatched junction bases: 7. The length of the CDR3 is 15 residues.